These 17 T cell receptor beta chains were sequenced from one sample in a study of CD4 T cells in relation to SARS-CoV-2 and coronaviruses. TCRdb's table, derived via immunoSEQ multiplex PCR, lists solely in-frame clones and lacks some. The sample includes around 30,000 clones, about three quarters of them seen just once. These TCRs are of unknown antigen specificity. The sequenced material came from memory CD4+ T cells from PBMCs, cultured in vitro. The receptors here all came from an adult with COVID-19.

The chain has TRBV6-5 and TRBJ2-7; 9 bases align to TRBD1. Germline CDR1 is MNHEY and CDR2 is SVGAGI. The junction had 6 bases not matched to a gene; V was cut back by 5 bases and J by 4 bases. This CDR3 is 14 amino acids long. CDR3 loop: CASSPRDRGYEQYF. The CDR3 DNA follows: TGTGCCAGCAGTCCGCGCGACAGGGGGTACGAGCAGTACTTC.

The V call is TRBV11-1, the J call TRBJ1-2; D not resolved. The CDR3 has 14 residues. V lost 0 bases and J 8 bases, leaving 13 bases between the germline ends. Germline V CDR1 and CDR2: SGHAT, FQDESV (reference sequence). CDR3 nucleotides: TGTGCCAGCAGCTTAGCGTCAGGTGTGATGGGCTACACCTTC. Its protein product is CASSLASGVMGYTF.

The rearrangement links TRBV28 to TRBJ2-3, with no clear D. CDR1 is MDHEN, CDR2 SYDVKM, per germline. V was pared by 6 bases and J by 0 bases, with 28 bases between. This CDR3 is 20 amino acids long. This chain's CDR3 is CASRSMLNRPVASSTDTQYF. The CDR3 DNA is TGTGCCAGCAGGAGTATGCTTAATCGGCCAGTGGCTTCTAGCACAGATACGCAGTATTTT.

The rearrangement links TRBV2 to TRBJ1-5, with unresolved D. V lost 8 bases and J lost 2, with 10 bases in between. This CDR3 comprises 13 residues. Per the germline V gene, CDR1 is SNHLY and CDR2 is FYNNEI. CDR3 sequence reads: CASAGWGNQPQHF. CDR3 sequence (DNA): TGTGCCAGCGCGGGTTGGGGCAATCAGCCCCAGCATTTT.

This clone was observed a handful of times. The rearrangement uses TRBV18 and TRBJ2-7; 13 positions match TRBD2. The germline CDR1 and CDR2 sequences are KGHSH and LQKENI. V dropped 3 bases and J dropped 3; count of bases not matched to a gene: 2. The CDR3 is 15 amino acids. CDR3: CASSPRTSGSYEQYF. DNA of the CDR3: TGTGCCAGCTCACCCCGGACTAGCGGGAGCTACGAGCAGTACTTC.

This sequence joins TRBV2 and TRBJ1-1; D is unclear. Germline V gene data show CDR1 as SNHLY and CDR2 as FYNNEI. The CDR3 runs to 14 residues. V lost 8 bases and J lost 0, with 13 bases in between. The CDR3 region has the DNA TGTGCCAGCTGCCGTGAGATCTTGAACACTGAAGCTTTCTTT. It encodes CASCREILNTEAFF. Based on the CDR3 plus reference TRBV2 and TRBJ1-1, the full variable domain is EPEVTQTPSHQVTQMGQEVILRCVPISNHLYFYWYRQILGQKVEFLVSFYNNEISEKSEIFDDQFSVERPDGSNFTLKIRSTKLEDSAMYFCASCREILNTEAFFGQGTRLTVV.

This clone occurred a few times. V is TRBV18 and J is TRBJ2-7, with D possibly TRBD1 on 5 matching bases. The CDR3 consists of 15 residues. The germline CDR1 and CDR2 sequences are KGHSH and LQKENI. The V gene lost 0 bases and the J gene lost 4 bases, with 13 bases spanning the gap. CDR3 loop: CASSPPSQGSYEQYF. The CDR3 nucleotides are TGTGCCAGCTCACCACCGTCTCAGGGTTCTTACGAGCAGTACTTC.

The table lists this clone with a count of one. The CDR3 reads CSASPGYEQYF. The CDR3 nucleotides read TGCAGTGCCAGCCCCGGGTACGAGCAGTACTTC. The V call is TRBV20-1, the J call TRBJ2-7; D is undetermined. CDR3 length: 11 amino acids. V was trimmed by 6 bases and J by 4 bases, leaving 10 bases between them. Germline CDR1 DFQATT, CDR2 SNEGSKA (reference sequence).

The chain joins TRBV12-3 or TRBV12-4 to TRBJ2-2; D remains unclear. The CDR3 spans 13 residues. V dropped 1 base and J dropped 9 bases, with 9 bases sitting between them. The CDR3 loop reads CASSLGFNRELFF. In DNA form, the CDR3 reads TGTGCCAGCAGTTTAGGTTTCAACCGGGAGCTGTTTTTT.

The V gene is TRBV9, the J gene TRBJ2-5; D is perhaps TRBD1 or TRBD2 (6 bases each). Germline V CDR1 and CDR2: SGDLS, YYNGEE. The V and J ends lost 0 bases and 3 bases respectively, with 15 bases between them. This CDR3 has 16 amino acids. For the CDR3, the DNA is TGTGCCAGCAGCGTAGAGGGGGGACGGGGTGAAGAGACCCAGTACTTC. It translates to CASSVEGGRGEETQYF.

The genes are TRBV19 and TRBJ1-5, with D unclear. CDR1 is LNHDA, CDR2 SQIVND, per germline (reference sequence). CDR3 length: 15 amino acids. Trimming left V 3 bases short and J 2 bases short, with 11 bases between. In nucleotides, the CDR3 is TGTGCCAGTAGTATTGACCGCAGCGGCAATCAGCCCCAGCATTTT. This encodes CASSIDRSGNQPQHF.

The CDR3 protein is CASSRGLQETQYF. In DNA form, the CDR3 reads TGTGCCAGTAGTCGGGGCCTTCAAGAGACCCAGTACTTC. The chain has TRBV19 and TRBJ2-5; D might be TRBD1 or TRBD2, each matching 5 bases. The CDR3 is 13 residues long. Trimming left V 5 bases short and J 2 bases short, with 9 bases between. Germline-derived CDR1 and CDR2 are LNHDA and SQIVND (reference sequence).

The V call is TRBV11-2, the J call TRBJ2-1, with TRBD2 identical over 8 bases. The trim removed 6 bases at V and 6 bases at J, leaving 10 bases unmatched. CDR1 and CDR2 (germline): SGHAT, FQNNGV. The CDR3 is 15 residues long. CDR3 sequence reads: CASSHASGGLNEQFF. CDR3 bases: TGTGCCAGCAGTCACGCTTCGGGGGGGCTCAATGAGCAGTTCTTC. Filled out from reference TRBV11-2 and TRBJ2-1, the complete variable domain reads EAGVAQSPRYKIIEKRQSVAFWCNPISGHATLYWYQQILGQGPKLLIQFQNNGVVDDSQLPKDRFSAERLKGVDSTLKIQPAKLEDSAVYLCASSHASGGLNEQFFGPGTRLTVL.

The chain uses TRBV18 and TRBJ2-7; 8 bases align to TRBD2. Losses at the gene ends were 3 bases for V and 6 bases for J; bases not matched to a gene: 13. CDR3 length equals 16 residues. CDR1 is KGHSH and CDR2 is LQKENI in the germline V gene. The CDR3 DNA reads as TGTGCCAGCTCACCGGGACTAGGGCCCTCCTCCGGCGAGCAGTACTTC. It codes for CASSPGLGPSSGEQYF.

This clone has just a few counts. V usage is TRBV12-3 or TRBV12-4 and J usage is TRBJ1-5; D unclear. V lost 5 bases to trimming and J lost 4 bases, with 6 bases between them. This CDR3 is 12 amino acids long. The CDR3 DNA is TGTGCCAGCAGTCCCCCAAATCAGCCCCAGCATTTT. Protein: CASSPPNQPQHF.

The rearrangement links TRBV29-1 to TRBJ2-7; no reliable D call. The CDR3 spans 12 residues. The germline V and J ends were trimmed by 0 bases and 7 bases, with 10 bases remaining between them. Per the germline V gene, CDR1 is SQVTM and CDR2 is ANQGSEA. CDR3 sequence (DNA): TGCAGCGTTGAAGATCTTGCTAGGGAGCAGTACTTC. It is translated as CSVEDLAREQYF.

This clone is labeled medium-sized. CDR3 loop: CASSRPGQGHSGNTIYF. The CDR3, as DNA: TGTGCCAGCAGTAGACCGGGACAGGGACACTCTGGAAACACCATATATTTT. The chain employs TRBV28 and TRBJ1-3; TRBD1 matches 9 bases. With 5 bases clipped from V and 0 bases from J, the junction kept 8 bases outside the gene matches. The length of the CDR3 is 17 residues. CDR1 and CDR2 (germline): MDHEN, SYDVKM.